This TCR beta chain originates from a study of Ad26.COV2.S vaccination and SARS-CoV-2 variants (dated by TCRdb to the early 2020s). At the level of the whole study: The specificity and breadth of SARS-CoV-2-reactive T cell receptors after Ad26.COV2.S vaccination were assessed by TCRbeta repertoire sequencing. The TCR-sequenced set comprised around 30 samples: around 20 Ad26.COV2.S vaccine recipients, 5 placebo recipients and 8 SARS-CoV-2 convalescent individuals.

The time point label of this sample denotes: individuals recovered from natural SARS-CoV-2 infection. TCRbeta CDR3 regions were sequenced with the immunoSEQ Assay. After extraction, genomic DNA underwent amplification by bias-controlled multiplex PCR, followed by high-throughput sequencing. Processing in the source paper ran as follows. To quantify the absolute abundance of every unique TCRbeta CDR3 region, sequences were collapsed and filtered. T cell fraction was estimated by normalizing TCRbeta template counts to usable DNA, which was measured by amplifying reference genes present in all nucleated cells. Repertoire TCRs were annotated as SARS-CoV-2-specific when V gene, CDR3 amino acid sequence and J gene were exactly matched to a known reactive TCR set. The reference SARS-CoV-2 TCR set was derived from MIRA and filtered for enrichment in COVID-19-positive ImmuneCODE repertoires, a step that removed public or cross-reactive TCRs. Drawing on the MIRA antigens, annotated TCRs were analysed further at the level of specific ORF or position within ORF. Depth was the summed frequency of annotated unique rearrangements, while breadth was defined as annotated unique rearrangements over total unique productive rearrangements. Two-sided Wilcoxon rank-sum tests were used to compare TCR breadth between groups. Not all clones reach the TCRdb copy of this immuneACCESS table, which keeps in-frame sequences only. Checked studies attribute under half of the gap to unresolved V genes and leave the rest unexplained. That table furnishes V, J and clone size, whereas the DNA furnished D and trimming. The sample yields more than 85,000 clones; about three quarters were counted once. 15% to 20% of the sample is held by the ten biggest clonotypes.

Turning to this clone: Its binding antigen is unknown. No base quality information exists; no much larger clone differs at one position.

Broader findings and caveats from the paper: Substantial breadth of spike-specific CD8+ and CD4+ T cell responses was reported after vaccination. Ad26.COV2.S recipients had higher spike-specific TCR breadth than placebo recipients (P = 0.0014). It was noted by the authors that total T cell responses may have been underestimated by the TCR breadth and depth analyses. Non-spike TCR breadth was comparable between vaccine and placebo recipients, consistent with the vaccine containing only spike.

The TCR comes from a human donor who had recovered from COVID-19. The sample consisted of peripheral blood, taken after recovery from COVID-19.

The CDR3: CASSLPGSGNTIYF. The nucleotide sequence is TGCGCCAGCAGCTTGCCAGGCTCTGGAAACACCATATATTTT. The chain employs TRBV5-1 and TRBJ1-3, with the D gene not confidently named. The CDR3 holds 14 amino acids from the cysteine to the phenylalanine. Only the CDR3 DNA is retained, 42 bases long and in frame from the first base. Per the germline V gene, SGHRS is the CDR1 and YFSETQ is the CDR2. V gives up 1 base and J gives up 0 bases, and the segment between their germline ends measures 5 bases.